This record looks at one TCR beta chain sequence and its context. PCR employed 60 Vbeta and 13 Jbeta primers. Libraries were prepared by immunoSEQ multiplex PCR; TCRdb keeps only in-frame clonotypes and omits some of them. The table lists fewer than 200,000 clones, around 86% of them singletons. The ends lost 0 bases at V and 6 bases at J; junction bases unmatched: 15. CDR3 size: 19 residues. The data are from a study of cytomegalovirus exposure and HLA in healthy donors. This TCR came from a man aged 45 to 65 in good health and CMV-seronegative. The V call is TRBV23-1, the J call TRBJ2-2, with 8 bases that match TRBD1. TRBV23-1 belongs to the ORF category, with a function that is uncertain. The specimen was PBMCs. CDR3 DNA sequence: TGCGCCAGCAGTCAATCTTCCGACAGGGGTAATCCTATGCCCGGGGAGCTGTTTTTT. Its translation is CASSQSSDRGNPMPGELFF.